This entry features one T cell receptor (beta chain) sequence. The antigen remains undetermined. This specimen comes from a study of PD-L1 blockade in urothelial cancer. Across the study: Researchers looked at the blood 3 weeks (second dose) and 6 weeks after treatment began.

The CDR3 loop spans 14 amino acids. With 5 bases removed from V and 3 bases from J, the gap between germline ends came to 11 bases. Germline values: CDR1 MGHDK, CDR2 SYGVNS. TCR analog templates of synthetic origin were spiked into each PCR. Sequenced by immunoSEQ multiplex PCR; TCRdb stores in-frame clones only, minus some. This sample has 29,000 or so clones, with about 90% found just once. The study's findings and limits: In blood at 3 weeks, tumor-associated clones expanded more among patients with durable benefit.

The sequenced sample was PBMCs, obtained around atezolizumab (anti-PD-L1) treatment. The chain has TRBV25-1 and TRBJ1-5, with D perhaps TRBD1 (6 bases). The clonotype was recovered from a man aged 45-60 years with urothelial cancer. CDR3 DNA: TGTGCCAGCAGTCACGCAGGGGACAATCAGCCCCAGCATTTT. It yields the protein CASSHAGDNQPQHF.